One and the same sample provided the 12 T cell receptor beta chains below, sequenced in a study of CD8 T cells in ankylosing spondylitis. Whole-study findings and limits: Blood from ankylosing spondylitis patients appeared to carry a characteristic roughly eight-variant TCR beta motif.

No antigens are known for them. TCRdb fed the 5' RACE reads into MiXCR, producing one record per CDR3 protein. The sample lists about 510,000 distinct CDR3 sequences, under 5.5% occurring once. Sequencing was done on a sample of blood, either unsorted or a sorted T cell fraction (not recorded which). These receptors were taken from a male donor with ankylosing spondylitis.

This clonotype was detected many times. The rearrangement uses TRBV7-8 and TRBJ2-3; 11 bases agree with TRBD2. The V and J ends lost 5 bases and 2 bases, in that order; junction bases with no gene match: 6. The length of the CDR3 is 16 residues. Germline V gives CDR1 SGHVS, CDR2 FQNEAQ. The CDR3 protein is CASSRRLAGITDTQYF. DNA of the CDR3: TGTGCCAGCAGCCGGAGACTAGCGGGAATCACAGATACGCAGTATTTT.

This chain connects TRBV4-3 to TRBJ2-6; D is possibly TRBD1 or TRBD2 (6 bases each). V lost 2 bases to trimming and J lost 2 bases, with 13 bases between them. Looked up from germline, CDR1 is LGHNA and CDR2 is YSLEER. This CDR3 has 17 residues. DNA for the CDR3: TGCGCCAGCAGCCAAACATCCGGGGGCACTGGGGCCAACGTCCTGACTTTC. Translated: CASSQTSGGTGANVLTF.

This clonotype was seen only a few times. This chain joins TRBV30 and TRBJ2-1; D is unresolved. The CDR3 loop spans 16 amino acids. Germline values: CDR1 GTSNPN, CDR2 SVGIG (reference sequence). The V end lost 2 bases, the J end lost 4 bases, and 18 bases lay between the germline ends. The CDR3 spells CAWSTSPVLVYNEQFF. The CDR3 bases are TGTGCCTGGAGTACCTCGCCGGTGCTGGTTTACAATGAGCAGTTCTTC.

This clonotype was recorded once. The CDR3 DNA follows: TGTGCCTGGAGGGCCGGGACGGGGTTCTACGAGCAGTACTTC. Translation gives CAWRAGTGFYEQYF. The genes are TRBV30 and TRBJ2-7; the D call may be TRBD1 or TRBD2 (5 bases each). There are 14 residues in the CDR3. CDR1 is GTSNPN, CDR2 SVGIG, per germline (reference sequence). Trimming pared 3 bases from V and 3 bases from J, leaving 15 bases between.

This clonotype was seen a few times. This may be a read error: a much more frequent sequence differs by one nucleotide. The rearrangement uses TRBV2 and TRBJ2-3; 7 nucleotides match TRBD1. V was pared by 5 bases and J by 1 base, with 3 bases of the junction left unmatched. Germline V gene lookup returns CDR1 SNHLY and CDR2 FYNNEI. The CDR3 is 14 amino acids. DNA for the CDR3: TGTGCCAGCAGTATTGACAGGGGCACAGATACGCAGTATTTT. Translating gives CASSIDRGTDTQYF.

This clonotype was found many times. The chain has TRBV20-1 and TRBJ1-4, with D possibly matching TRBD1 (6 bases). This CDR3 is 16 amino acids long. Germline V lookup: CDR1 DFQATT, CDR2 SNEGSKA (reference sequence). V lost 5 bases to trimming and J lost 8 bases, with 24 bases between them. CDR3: CSAAPRYRVDWEKLFF. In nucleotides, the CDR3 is TGCAGTGCTGCTCCGCGATACAGGGTTGACTGGGAAAAACTGTTTTTT.

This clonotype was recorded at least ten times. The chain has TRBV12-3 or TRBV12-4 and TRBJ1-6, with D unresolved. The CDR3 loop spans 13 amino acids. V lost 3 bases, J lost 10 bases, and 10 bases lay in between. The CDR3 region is CASSFRGNSPLHF. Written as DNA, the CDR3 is TGTGCCAGCAGTTTCAGAGGGAACTCACCCCTCCACTTT.

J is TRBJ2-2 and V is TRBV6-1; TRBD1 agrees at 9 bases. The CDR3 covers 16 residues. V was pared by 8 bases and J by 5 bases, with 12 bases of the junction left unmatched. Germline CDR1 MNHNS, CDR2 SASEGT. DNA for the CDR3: TGTGCCAGCGGGCTGGACAGGGGCGAGAGGACCGGGGAGCTGTTTTTT. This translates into CASGLDRGERTGELFF.

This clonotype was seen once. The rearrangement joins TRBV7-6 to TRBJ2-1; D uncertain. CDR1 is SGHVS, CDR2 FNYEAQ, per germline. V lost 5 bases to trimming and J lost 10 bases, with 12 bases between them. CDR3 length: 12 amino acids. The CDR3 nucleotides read TGTGCCAGCAGCCATATAACGGGCGAGCAGTTCTTC. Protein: CASSHITGEQFF.

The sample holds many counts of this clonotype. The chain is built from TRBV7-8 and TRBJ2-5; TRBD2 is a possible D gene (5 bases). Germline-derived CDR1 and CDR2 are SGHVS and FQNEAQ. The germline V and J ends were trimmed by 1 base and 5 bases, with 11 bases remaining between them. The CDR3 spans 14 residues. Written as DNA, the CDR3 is TGTGCCAGCAGCTTAGTGCGGCCGGGGGAGACCCAGTACTTC. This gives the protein CASSLVRPGETQYF. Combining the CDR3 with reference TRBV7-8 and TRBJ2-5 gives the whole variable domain GAGVSQSPRYKVAKRGQDVALRCDPISGHVSLFWYQQALGQGPEFLTYFQNEAQLDKSGLPSDRFFAERPEGSVSTLKIQRTQQEDSAVYLCASSLVRPGETQYFGPGTRLLVL.

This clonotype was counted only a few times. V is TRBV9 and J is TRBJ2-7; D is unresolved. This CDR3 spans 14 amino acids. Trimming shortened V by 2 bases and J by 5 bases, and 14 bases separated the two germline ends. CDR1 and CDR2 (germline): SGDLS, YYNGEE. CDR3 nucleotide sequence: TGTGCCAGCAGCGTTTGGTCCGGCGGTGACGAGCAGTACTTC. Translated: CASSVWSGGDEQYF.

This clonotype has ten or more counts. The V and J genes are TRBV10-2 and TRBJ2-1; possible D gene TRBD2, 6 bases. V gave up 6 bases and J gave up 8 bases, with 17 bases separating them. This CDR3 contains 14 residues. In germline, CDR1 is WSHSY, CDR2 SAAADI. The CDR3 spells CASSRSGSFDEQFF. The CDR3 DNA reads TGCGCCAGCAGCCGATCCGGGAGTTTTGATGAGCAGTTCTTC.